This T cell receptor beta chain was observed in a study of T cell responses to AZD1222 COVID-19 vaccine. Study results and limitations: Donors skewed white British and female; clonal diversity was possibly underestimated.

In regard to this clone: Its antigen remains unknown.

Germline CDR1 is SGHRS and CDR2 is YFSETQ. Between the trimmed V and J ends, which lost 0 bases and 8 bases, there was a span of 8 bases. CDR3 length equals 12 residues. Repertoires were generated with immunoSEQ multiplex PCR, while TCRdb's copy carries only in-frame clones and drops some. The sample yields some 120,000 clones, about 90% seen once. The source is an adult who received the AZD1222 COVID-19 vaccine. This chain connects TRBV5-1 to TRBJ1-2, with D maybe TRBD1 (5 bases). This specimen consisted of peripheral blood, obtained 28 days after the second AZD1222 dose. The CDR3: CASSLGGEGYTF. CDR3 nucleotide sequence: TGCGCCAGCAGCTTGGGAGGGGAAGGCTACACCTTC.